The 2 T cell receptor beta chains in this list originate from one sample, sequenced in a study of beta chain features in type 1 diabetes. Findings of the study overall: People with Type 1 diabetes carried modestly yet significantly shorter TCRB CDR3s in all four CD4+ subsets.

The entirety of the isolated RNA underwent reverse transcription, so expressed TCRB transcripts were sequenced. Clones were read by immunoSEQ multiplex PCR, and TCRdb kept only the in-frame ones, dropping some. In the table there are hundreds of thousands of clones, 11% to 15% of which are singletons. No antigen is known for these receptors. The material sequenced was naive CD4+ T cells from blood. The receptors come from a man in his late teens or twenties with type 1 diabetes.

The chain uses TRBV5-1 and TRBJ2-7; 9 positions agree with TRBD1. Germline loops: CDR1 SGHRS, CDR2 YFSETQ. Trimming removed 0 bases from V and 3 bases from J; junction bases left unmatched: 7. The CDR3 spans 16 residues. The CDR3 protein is CASSLVEDRGLYEQYF. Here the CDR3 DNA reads TGCGCCAGCAGCTTGGTTGAGGACAGGGGCCTCTACGAGCAGTACTTC.

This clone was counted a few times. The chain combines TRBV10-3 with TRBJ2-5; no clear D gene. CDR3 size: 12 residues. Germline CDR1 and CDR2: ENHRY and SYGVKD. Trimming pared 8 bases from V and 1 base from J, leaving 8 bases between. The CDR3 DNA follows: TGTGCCATCGGAACGGTCCAAGAGACCCAGTACTTC. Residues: CAIGTVQETQYF.